This T cell receptor beta chain came from a study of blood T cell repertoires in COVID-19. The CDR3 totals 15 residues. Germline CDR1 is MDHEN and CDR2 is SYDVKM. V was cut by 6 bases and J by 2 bases, with 13 bases left in between. In the authors' methods: Estimation of nucleated cell counts relied on the amplification of reference gene primers. Method: immunoSEQ multiplex PCR; TCRdb's copy keeps in-frame clones and lacks some. The V and J calls and clone size were taken over from that table, and D and trimming were inferred from the DNA. The top ten hold 6.2% of the sample, which has under 110,000 clones, 76% seen once.

The sample taken for sequencing was peripheral blood. The chain joins TRBV28 to TRBJ1-4; D possibly corresponds to TRBD1 (5 bases). The clonotype was recovered from a man aged 80 or over with COVID-19, enrolled during active disease. The CDR3 reads CASRRGLRTNEKLFF. In DNA, the CDR3 is TGTGCCAGCAGAAGGGGTTTGAGGACTAATGAAAAACTGTTTTTT.